This T cell receptor beta chain was sequenced in a study of blood T cell repertoires in COVID-19. Overall study: The United States, Italy and Spain were the sources of the acute and convalescent COVID-19 samples. T cells, B-cell-depleted T cells, or PBMCs supplied cDNA or gDNA.

CDR1 is SNHLY and CDR2 is FYNNEI in the germline V gene. V shed 10 bases and J shed 6 bases, with 14 bases lying between them. The CDR3 covers 12 residues. In the authors' workflow: Reference gene primer amplification yielded estimated nucleated cell counts. Clones were sequenced by immunoSEQ multiplex PCR, and TCRdb holds only the in-frame ones, with some missing. That table furnishes V, J and clone size, whereas the DNA furnished D and trimming. This table has about 110,000 clones, over 70% appearing once. The source material was peripheral blood. The V and J genes are TRBV2 and TRBJ2-3; D is perhaps TRBD1 (5 bases). This clonotype was obtained from a human donor with acute or convalescent COVID-19. The donor label of this sample is uncertain. CDR3 in DNA: TGTGCCACCCGAAGTTACAGGGATACGCAGTATTTT. This codes for CATRSYRDTQYF.